This is a list of T cell receptor beta chains from one sample in a study of identical twins. TCRdb ran MiXCR on the 5' RACE reads and lists one entry per CDR3 protein. The top ten hold roughly 13% of the sample, which has roughly 720,000 distinct CDR3 sequences, roughly 20% seen once. These data also featured in a second study, about T cells expressing NK-cell markers.

The sample consisted of PBMCs. Receptors originate from a woman aged 18-29 years in good health. CDR3s include the opening cysteine and the closing phenylalanine or tryptophan. D genes are given only for firm matches. Clone size is not always given. Where it is, it says once, few, many or a class for expanded clones.

CDR3 length: 21; clone size: NA; D gene: TRBD1; V gene: TRBV11-2; J gene: TRBJ2-3; CDR3 protein: CASSYTFSGQLSSPSTDTQYF; CDR3 DNA: TGTGCCAGCAGCTACACCTTCTCGGGACAGCTAAGCTCGCCTAGCACAGATACGCAGTATTTT
CDR3 length: 15; clone size: NA; D gene: TRBD2; V gene: TRBV20-1; J gene: TRBJ2-1; CDR3 protein: CSAIRGVRSYNEQFF; CDR3 DNA: TGCAGTGCGATCCGGGGGGTCCGCTCCTACAATGAGCAGTTCTTC
CDR3 length: 14; clone size: few; D gene: TRBD2; V gene: TRBV12-3/TRBV12-4; J gene: TRBJ2-3; CDR3 protein: CASSRAGATDTQYF; CDR3 DNA: TGTGCCAGCAGTAGGGCGGGAGCTACAGATACGCAGTATTTT
CDR3 length: 13; clone size: NA; D gene: NA; V gene: TRBV5-6; J gene: TRBJ2-7; CDR3 protein: CASRPSAGAEQYF; CDR3 DNA: TGTGCCAGCAGACCGTCGGCAGGGGCCGAGCAGTACTTC
CDR3 length: 11; clone size: NA; D gene: NA; V gene: TRBV20-1; J gene: TRBJ2-2; CDR3 protein: CSARAGGELFF; CDR3 DNA: TGCAGTGCTAGAGCAGGCGGGGAGCTGTTTTTT
CDR3 length: 14; clone size: NA; D gene: TRBD1; V gene: TRBV7-9; J gene: TRBJ2-5; CDR3 protein: CASSLDRAWETQYF; CDR3 DNA: TGTGCCAGCAGCCTCGACAGGGCTTGGGAGACCCAGTACTTC
CDR3 length: 19; clone size: once; D gene: TRBD1; V gene: TRBV20-1; J gene: TRBJ2-1; CDR3 protein: CSASETGGMMGGPHNEQFF; CDR3 DNA: TGCAGTGCTTCCGAGACAGGGGGGATGATGGGAGGGCCACACAATGAGCAGTTCTTC
CDR3 length: 12; clone size: NA; D gene: NA; V gene: TRBV29-1; J gene: TRBJ1-1; CDR3 protein: CSVVGGDTEAFF; CDR3 DNA: TGCAGCGTTGTGGGGGGGGACACTGAAGCTTTCTTT
CDR3 length: 14; clone size: few; D gene: NA; V gene: TRBV6-5; J gene: TRBJ2-7; CDR3 protein: CASSYTPGHYEQYF; CDR3 DNA: TGTGCCAGCAGTTACACTCCGGGGCACTACGAGCAGTACTTC
CDR3 length: 12; clone size: NA; D gene: NA; V gene: TRBV2; J gene: TRBJ2-7; CDR3 protein: CARRQDTLTYYF; CDR3 DNA: TGTGCCAGACGCCAGGATACATTGACCTATTACTTC
CDR3 length: 13; clone size: few; D gene: NA; V gene: TRBV5-1; J gene: TRBJ2-7; CDR3 protein: CASSFSMLYEQYF; CDR3 DNA: TGCGCCAGCAGCTTTTCGATGCTCTACGAGCAGTACTTC
CDR3 length: 15; clone size: NA; D gene: NA; V gene: TRBV15; J gene: TRBJ2-7; CDR3 protein: CATSRDYETEYEQYF; CDR3 DNA: TGTGCCACCAGCAGAGACTACGAGACAGAATACGAGCAGTACTTC
CDR3 length: 14; clone size: NA; D gene: NA; V gene: TRBV12-5; J gene: TRBJ2-3; CDR3 protein: CASGLNRDPDTQYF; CDR3 DNA: TGTGCTAGTGGTTTGAACAGGGATCCAGATACGCAGTATTTT
CDR3 length: 14; clone size: NA; D gene: NA; V gene: TRBV6-2/TRBV6-3; J gene: TRBJ2-1; CDR3 protein: CASSYRGEYNEQFF; CDR3 DNA: TGTGCCAGCAGTTACAGGGGGGAGTACAATGAGCAGTTCTTC
CDR3 length: 15; clone size: many; D gene: TRBD2; V gene: TRBV24-1; J gene: TRBJ2-1; CDR3 protein: CATSVGTSGKDEQFF; CDR3 DNA: TGTGCCACCAGTGTAGGGACTAGCGGGAAGGATGAGCAGTTCTTC